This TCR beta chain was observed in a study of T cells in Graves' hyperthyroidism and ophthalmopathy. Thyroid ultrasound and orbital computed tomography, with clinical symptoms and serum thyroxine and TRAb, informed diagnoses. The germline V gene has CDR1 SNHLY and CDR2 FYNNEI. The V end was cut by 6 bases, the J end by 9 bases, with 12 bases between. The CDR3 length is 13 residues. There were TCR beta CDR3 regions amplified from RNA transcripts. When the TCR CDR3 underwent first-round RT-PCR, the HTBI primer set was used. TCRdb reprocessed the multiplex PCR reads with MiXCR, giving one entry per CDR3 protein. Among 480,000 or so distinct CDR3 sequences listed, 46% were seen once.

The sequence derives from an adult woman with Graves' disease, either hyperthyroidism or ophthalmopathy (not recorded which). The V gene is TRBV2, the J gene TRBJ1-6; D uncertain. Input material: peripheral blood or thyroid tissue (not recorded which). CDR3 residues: CASRPHVGSPLHF. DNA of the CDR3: TGTGCCAGCAGACCACATGTCGGTTCACCCCTCCACTTT.